The source of this T cell receptor (beta chain) is a study of shared clonotypes between healthy human individuals. Overall study findings and caveats: For naive CD4 cells, approximately 4.7% of clonotypes were shared across a few donors. In general, naive subsets displayed greater estimated richness than memory subsets did. Clonotypes shared by all four donors outscored non-shared clonotypes in generation probability.

On this clone: What it recognizes is unknown.

In the naive CD8 group, cells lacked CD45RO and were positively selected for CCR7, so terminally differentiated effector memory CD45RA+ cells were left out. The germline CDR1 and CDR2 sequences are SGHKS and YYEKEE (reference sequence). Between the trimmed V and J ends, which lost 6 bases and 1 base, there was a span of 13 bases. The CDR3 runs to 14 residues. The assay was run at deep level. Clones were read by immunoSEQ multiplex PCR, and TCRdb kept only the in-frame ones, dropping some. The repertoire holds over 800,000 clones, with more than 85% as singletons. The source material was naive CD8+ T cells sorted from blood. The rearrangement joins TRBV5-5 to TRBJ1-2, with D perhaps TRBD1 (5 bases). The receptor was isolated from a man in his thirties or forties in good health. CDR3 nucleotides: TGTGCCAGCAACCAGGACATATATAACTATGGCTACACCTTC. This sequence encodes CASNQDIYNYGYTF.